Given below is one T cell receptor (beta chain) in context. Its cognate antigen is unknown. This entry belongs to a study of T-cell reconstitution after alpha-beta-depleted transplantation in children. Points from the study as a whole: The origin of alpha-beta T cells about two months after transplant was reportedly several hundred expanded graft clones.

CDR1 and CDR2 from the germline V gene are LGHNA and YSLEER. The CDR3 extends over 15 amino acids. V dropped 8 bases and J dropped 2 bases, with 19 bases sitting between them. The TCRbeta library was prepared with unique molecular identifiers. TCRdb used MiXCR to reprocess the PCR reads, holding one entry per CDR3 protein. The sample lists about 900,000 distinct CDR3 sequences, about 29% occurring once. This sequence was found in a boy under three years old who had a stem cell transplant for SCID, so the T cells may come from the graft donor. The J gene is TRBJ2-7, the V gene TRBV4-3; D ambiguous. The specimen comprised PBMCs, mostly from graft donor cells, sampled 360 days after TCRalphabeta/CD19-depleted stem cell transplant. For the CDR3, the DNA is TGCGCCAGCCCCTTGCTCCAAGGGCCCCCCTACGAGCAGTACTTC. Translation: CASPLLQGPPYEQYF.